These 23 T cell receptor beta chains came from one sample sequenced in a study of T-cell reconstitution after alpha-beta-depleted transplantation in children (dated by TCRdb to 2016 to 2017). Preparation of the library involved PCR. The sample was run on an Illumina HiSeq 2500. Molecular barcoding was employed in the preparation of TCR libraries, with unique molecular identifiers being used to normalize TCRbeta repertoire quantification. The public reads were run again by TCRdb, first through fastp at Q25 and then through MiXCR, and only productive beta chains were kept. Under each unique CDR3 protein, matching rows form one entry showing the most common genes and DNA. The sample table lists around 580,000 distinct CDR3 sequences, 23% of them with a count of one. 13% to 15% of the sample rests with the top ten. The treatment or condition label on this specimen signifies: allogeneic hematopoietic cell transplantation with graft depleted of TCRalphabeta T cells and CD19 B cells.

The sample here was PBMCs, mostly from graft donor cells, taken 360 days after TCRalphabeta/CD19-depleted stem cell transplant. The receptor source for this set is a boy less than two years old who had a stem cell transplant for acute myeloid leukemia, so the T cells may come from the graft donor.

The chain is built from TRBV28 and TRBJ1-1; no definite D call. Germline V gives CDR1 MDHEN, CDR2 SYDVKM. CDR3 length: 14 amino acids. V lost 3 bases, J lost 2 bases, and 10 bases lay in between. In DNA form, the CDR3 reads TGTGCCAGCAGTTTGTCGTCCCGTAACACTGAAGCTTTCTTT. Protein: CASSLSSRNTEAFF.

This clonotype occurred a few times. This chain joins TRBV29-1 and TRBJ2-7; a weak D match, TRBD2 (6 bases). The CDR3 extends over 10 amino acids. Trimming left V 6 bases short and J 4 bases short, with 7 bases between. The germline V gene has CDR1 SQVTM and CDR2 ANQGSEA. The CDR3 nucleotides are TGCAGCGTACGGGAGTACGAGCAGTACTTC. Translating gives CSVREYEQYF.

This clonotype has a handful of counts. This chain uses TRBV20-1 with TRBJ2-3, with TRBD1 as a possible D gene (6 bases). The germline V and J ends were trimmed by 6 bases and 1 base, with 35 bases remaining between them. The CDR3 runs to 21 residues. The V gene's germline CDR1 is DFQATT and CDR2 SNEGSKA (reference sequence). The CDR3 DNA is TGCAGTGCCACGGGCGGGTTCGGGACGGGGACAAATTCGGCGGGCACAGATACGCAGTATTTT. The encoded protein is CSATGGFGTGTNSAGTDTQYF.

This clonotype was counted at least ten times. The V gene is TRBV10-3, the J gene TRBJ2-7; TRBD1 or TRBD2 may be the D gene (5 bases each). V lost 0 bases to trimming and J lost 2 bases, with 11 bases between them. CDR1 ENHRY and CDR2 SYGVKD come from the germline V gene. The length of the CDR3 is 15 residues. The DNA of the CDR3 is TGTGCCATCAGTGAGTCCCGGGGCCGCCCCTACGAGCAGTACTTC. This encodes CAISESRGRPYEQYF.

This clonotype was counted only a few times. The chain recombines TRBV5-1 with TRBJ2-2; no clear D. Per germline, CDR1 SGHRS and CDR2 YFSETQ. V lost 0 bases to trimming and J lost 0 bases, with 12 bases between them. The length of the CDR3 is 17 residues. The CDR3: CASSLEPGKSNTGELFF. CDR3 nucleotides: TGCGCCAGCAGCTTGGAACCGGGCAAATCGAACACCGGGGAGCTGTTTTTT.

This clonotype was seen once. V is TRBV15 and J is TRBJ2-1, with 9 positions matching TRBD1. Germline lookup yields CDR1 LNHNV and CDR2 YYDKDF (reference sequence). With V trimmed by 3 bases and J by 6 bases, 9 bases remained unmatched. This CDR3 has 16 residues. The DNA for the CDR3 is TGTGCCACCAGCAGGGAACTAACAGGGGGCATCAATGAGCAGTTCTTC. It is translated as CATSRELTGGINEQFF.

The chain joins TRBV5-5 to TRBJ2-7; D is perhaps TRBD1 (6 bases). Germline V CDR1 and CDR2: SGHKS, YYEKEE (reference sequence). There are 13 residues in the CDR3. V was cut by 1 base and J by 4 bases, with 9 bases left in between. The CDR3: CASSLIQGYEQYV. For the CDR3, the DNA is TGTGCCAGCAGCTTGATTCAGGGGTACGAGCAGTACGTC.

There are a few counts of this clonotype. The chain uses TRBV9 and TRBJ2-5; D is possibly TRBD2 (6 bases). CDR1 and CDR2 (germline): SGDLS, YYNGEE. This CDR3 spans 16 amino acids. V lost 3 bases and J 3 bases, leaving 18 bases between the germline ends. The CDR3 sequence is CASSGGTGTVEETQYF. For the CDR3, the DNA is TGTGCCAGCAGCGGCGGGACCGGGACGGTGGAAGAGACCCAGTACTTC.

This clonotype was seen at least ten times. CDR3 protein: CASSRSPLGNEQFF. CDR3 bases: TGTGCCAGCAGTAGAAGTCCCCTTGGGAATGAGCAGTTCTTC. This chain connects TRBV6-1 to TRBJ2-1; D uncertain. Between the trimmed V and J ends, which lost 5 bases and 7 bases, there was a span of 15 bases. Germline CDR1 MNHNS, CDR2 SASEGT. This CDR3 spans 14 amino acids.

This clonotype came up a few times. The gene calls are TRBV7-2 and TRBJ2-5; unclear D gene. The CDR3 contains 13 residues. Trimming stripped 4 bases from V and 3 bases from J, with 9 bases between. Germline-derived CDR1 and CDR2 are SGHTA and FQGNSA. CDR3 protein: CASSYPTKETQYF. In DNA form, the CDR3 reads TGTGCCAGCAGCTACCCAACAAAAGAGACCCAGTACTTC.

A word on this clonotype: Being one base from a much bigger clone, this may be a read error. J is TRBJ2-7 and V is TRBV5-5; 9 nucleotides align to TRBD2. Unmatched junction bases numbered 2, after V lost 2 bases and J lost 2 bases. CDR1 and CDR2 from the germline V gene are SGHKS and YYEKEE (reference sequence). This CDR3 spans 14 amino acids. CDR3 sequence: CASSLAGGAYEQYV. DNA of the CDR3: TGTGCCAGCAGCTTAGCGGGGGGAGCCTACGAGCAGTACGTC.

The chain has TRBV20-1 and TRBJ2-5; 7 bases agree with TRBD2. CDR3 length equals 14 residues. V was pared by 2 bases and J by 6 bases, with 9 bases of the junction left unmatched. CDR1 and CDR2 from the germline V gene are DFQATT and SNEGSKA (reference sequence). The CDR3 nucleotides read TGCAGTGCTAGAAATGGGGAGGGTAGCAAGACCCAGTACTTC. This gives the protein CSARNGEGSKTQYF.

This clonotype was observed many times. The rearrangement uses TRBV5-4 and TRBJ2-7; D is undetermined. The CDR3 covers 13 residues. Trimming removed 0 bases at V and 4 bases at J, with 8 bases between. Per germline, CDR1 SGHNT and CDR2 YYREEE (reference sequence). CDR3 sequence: CASSLDTFYEQYV. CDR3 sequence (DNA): TGTGCCAGCAGCTTGGACACCTTTTACGAGCAGTACGTC.

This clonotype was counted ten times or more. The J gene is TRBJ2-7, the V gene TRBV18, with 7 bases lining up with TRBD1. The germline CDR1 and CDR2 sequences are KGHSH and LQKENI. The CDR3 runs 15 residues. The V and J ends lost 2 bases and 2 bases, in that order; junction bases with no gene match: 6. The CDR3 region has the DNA TGTGCCAGCTCACCAGGACAGGACCCTACCTACGAGCAGTACGTC. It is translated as CASSPGQDPTYEQYV.

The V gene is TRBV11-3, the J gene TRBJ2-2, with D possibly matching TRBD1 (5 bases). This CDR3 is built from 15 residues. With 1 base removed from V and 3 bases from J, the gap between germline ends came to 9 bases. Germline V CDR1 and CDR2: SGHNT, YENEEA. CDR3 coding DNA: TGTGCCAGCAGCTTAGGACAGAGAGACACCGGGGAGCTGTTTTTT. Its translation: CASSLGQRDTGELFF. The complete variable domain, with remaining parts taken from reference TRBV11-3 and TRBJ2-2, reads EAGVVQSPRYKIIEKKQPVAFWCNPISGHNTLYWYLQNLGQGPELLIRYENEEAVDDSQLPKDRFSAERLKGVDSTLKIQPAELGDSAVYLCASSLGQRDTGELFFGEGSRLTVL.

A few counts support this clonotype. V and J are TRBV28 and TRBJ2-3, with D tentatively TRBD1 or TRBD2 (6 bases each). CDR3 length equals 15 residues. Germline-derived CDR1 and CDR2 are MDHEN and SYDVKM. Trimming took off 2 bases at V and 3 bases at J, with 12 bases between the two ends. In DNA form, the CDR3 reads TGTGCCAGCAGTTTAAGGGGGGCCGGGACAGATACGCAGTATTTT. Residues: CASSLRGAGTDTQYF. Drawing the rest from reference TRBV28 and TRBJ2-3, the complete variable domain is DVKVTQSSRYLVKRTGEKVFLECVQDMDHENMFWYRQDPGLGLRLIYFSYDVKMKEKGDIPEGYSVSREKKERFSLILESASTNQTSMYLCASSLRGAGTDTQYFGPGTRLTVL.

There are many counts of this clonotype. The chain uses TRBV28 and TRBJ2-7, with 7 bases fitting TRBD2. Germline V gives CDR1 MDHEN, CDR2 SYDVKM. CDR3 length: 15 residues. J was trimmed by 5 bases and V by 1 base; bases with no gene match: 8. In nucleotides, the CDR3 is TGTGCCAGCAGTTTATCCGGCCCGGGGGGTGACGAGCAGTACGTC. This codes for CASSLSGPGGDEQYV.

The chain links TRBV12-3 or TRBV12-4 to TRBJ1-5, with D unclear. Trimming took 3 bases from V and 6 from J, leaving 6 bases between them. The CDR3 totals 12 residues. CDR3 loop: CASSFAGQPQHF. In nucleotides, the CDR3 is TGTGCCAGCAGTTTTGCGGGTCAGCCCCAGCATTTT.

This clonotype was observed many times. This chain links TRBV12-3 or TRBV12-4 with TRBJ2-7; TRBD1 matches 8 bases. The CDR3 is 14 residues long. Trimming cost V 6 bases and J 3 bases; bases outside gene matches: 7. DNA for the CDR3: TGTGCCAGCAGCCTGACAGGGGATTACTACGAGCAGTACTTC. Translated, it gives CASSLTGDYYEQYF.

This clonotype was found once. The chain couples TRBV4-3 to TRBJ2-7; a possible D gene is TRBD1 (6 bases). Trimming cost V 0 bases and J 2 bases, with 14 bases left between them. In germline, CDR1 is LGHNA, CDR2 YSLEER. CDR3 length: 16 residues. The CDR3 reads CASSQEGAPATYEQYF. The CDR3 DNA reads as TGCGCCAGCAGCCAAGAGGGGGCGCCAGCCACCTACGAGCAGTACTTC.

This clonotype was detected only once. DNA of the CDR3: TGTGCCAGCACCAGAAGGGGGGCCGGCTCCTACAATGAGCAGTTCTTC. This codes for CASTRRGAGSYNEQFF. The chain joins TRBV6-1 to TRBJ2-1; TRBD1 or TRBD2 may be the D gene (6 bases each). Trimming removed 7 bases at V and 0 bases at J, with 16 bases between. The CDR3 spans 16 residues. CDR1 MNHNS and CDR2 SASEGT come from the germline V gene.

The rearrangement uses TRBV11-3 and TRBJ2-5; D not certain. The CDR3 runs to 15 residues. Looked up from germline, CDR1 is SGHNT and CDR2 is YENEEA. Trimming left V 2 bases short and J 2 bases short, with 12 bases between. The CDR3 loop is CASSLSSVRQETQYF. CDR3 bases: TGTGCCAGCAGCTTATCCTCAGTACGACAAGAGACCCAGTACTTC.

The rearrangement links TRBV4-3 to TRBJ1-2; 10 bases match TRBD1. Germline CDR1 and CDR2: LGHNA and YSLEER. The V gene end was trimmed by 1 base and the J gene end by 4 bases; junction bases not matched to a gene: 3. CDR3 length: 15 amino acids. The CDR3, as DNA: TGCGCCAGCAGCCAAGGGGACAGGGGTGGCTATGGCTACACCTTC. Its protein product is CASSQGDRGGYGYTF.